This T cell receptor (beta chain) was sequenced for a study of blood T cell repertoires in COVID-19 (dated by TCRdb to about 2020). Some background on the complete study: Samples from collaborators originated in the United States, Italy and Spain and spanned both the acute and convalescent phases of COVID-19. The repertoires were released in a freely available public database meant as a resource for research on the immune response to SARS-CoV-2. Where HLA class I and class II types were available, the types were taken from metadata supplied by the sample provider, not from assay-based typing. Nearly every sample came with metadata listing a de-identified subject ID, COVID-19 status, age in years and sex. Samples came from the ongoing ImmuneRACE study (first 160 participants) plus 1,254 subjects from 6 global collaborators. The material from the prospective study consisted of cDNA or gDNA derived from T cells, B-cell-depleted T cells, or PBMCs. Subjects who had been exposed to COVID-19, were actively infected with it, or had recovered from it provided the deeply sampled blood TCRbeta repertoires that made up the dataset.

TCRbeta CDR3 regions were amplified from genomic DNA using the immunoSEQ Assay, a bias-controlled multiplex PCR. As for the original processing: Nucleated cell counts per sample were estimated from amplification of reference gene primers within the assay. Sequence reads were collapsed and filtered to measure the absolute abundance of every unique TCRbeta CDR3 rearrangement. For each sample, productive Simpson clonality was calculated as the square root of Simpson's diversity index over productive rearrangements. In TCRdb, the immuneACCESS table is reduced to in-frame sequences with V and J assigned. These tables do not hold every clone; where another copy was compared, an unresolved V gene accounts for under half, and the others remain unexplained. V, J and clone size were drawn from that table, and D and trimming were deduced from the DNA. Counted in this sample were about 120,000 clones; 82% of them appeared once. Less than 9% of the sample comes from the top ten.

The collaborating institutions used their own protocols to collect whole blood in K2EDTA tubes. For TCRbeta analysis, collaborators shipped samples as frozen whole blood, isolated PBMCs, or DNA extracted from either of those sample types. CDR3 length: 16 amino acids, cysteine to phenylalanine. Of the read, only the CDR3 DNA is kept; its 48 bases are in frame from base 1. V is pruned by 2 bases and J by 5 bases, leaving 6 bases of the junction without a gene match. The germline V gene provides CDR1 SGDLS and CDR2 YYNGEE. Study-level results and caveats: The quantity of clinical and demographic metadata differed by source and by participant and was supplied without curation.

Concerning this clone: Its antigen is not yet known. No qualities accompany the bases; no much larger clone lies one base away.

The sequenced sample was peripheral blood. The rearrangement combines TRBV9 with TRBJ2-3; a stretch of 12 junction bases matches TRBD2. This TCR was recovered from a man in his sixties or seventies with active or convalescent COVID-19. The bases are TGTGCCAGCAGCGTCCTAGCGGGGGGGCGAGAAGATACGCAGTATTTT. Translated, it gives CASSVLAGGREDTQYF.